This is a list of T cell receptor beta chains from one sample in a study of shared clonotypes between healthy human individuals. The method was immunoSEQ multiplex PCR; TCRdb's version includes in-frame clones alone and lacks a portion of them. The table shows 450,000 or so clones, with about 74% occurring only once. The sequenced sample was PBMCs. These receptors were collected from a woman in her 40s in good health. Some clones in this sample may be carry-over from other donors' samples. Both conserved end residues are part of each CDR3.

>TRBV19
CASSKPENYGYTF
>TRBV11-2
CASSDGTVAEQYF
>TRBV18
CASSPPANTIYF
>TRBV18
CASSPRLAGSYEQYF
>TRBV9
CASSVVPSGNNEQFF
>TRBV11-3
CASSPPLRGEQFF
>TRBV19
CASSPGQGAFDEQFF
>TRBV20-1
CSEKRQDTQYF
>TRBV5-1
CASSVQGARGEQYF
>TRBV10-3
CAISVDRGYEQYF
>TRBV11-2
CASVLTGTGEVYTF
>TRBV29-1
CSVAGTSNANEQFF
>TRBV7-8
CASSPRDQGNIQYF
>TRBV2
CASSAGESTEAFF
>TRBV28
CASTTLAGGPSNEQFF
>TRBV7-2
CASSLFGQGEAFF
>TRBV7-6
CASSLAGTGSYEQYF
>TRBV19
CASSPTRSNTGELFF
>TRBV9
CASSVATGTPGLAGDTQYF
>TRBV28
CASSPYPGQGEHEQFF
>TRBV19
CASHPWGQGDYGYTF
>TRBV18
CASSPGRLVESNQPQHF
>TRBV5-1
CASSSQGVTEAFF
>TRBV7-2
CASSLAGGESPYEQYF
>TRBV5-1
CASSSGLEGTDTQYF